The present T cell receptor (beta chain) was sequenced within a study of regulatory T cells in long-lasting Graves disease. Study-wide context: Less than 3 months of antithyroid drugs had been taken by newly diagnosed Graves' patients.

The CDR3 sequence is 15 residues long. Germline-derived CDR1 and CDR2 are MGHRA and YSYEKL. V lost 1 base to trimming and J lost 8 bases, with 17 bases between them. Construction of the TCR beta libraries employed iRepertoire HTBI primers in conjunction with Arm-PCR of CDR3 regions. Using its own MiXCR run on the multiplex PCR reads, TCRdb lists one record per CDR3 protein. The sample has 450,000 to 600,000 distinct CDR3 sequences, about 14% seen once. This clonotype was detected a few times. Noted time point: newly diagnosed GD, antithyroid drugs for less than 3 months. Researchers made the TCR library from RNA that was extracted from PBMCs. Another study also made use of these data, one on T cells in Graves' hyperthyroidism and ophthalmopathy. In that study: An initial round of RT-PCR targeting the TCR CDR3 relied on the HTBI primer set.

This chain links TRBV4-1 with TRBJ1-2; a possible D gene is TRBD1 (6 bases). This receptor was obtained from a man in his thirties or forties with Graves disease. This specimen was peripheral blood mononuclear cells (PBMCs), taken at new diagnosis, from a patient treated with antithyroid drugs. This CDR3 is CASSQVAWGLGGYTF. CDR3 bases: TGCGCCAGCAGCCAAGTGGCTTGGGGGCTGGGCGGCTACACCTTC.